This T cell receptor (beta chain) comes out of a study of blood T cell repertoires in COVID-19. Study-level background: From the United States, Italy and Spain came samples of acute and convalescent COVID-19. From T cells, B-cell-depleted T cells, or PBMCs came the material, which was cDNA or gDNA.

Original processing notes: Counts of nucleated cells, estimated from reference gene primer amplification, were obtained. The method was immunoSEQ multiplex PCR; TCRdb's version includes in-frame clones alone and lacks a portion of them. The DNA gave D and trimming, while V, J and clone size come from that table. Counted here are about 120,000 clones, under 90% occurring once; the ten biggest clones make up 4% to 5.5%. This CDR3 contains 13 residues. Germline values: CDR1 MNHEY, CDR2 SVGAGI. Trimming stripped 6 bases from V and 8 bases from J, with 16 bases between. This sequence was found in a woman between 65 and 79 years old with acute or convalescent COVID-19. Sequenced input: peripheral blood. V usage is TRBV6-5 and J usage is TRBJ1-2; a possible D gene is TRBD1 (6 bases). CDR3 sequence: CASRTGSEGGYTF. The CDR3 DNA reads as TGTGCCAGCAGGACAGGTTCAGAAGGGGGCTACACCTTC.